The 30 T cell receptor beta chains listed next were all sequenced from one sample in a study of Graves' ophthalmopathy and Graves' hyperthyroidism. The TCR beta CDR3 regions underwent amplification from RNA transcripts. HTBI primers served in a first-round RT-PCR, which a second-round multiplex PCR followed. TCRdb called the multiplex PCR reads again in MiXCR, with one record for every CDR3 protein. The table lists about 210,000 distinct CDR3 sequences, under 30% of them singletons. What was sequenced was peripheral blood. All receptors come from a man aged 50 or older with Graves' ophthalmopathy.

This clonotype occurred many times. This chain connects TRBV14 to TRBJ2-2; D might be TRBD2 (5 bases). The V end was cut by 0 bases, the J end by 1 base, with 12 bases between. CDR3 size: 17 residues. Germline-derived CDR1 and CDR2 are SGHDN and FVKESK. The CDR3 loop is CASSQDYVGVNTGELFF. The CDR3 coding sequence is TGTGCCAGCAGCCAAGATTACGTGGGAGTGAACACCGGGGAGCTGTTTTTT.

Ten or more counts support this clonotype. The chain is built from TRBV10-3 and TRBJ1-6; D is uncertain. Trimming removed 6 bases from V and 10 bases from J, with 16 bases in between. The CDR3 is 14 amino acids. Germline lookup yields CDR1 ENHRY and CDR2 SYGVKD. CDR3 nucleotide sequence: TGTGCCATCAGACCGAACCCCGGGGAATCACCCCTCCACTTT. Translating gives CAIRPNPGESPLHF.

The chain uses TRBV12-3 or TRBV12-4 and TRBJ1-2, with 12 nucleotides matching TRBD1. With 5 bases clipped from V and 8 bases from J, the junction kept 15 bases outside the gene matches. The CDR3 extends over 17 amino acids. The CDR3 region has the DNA TGTGCCAGCAGTGCCTCCGGGACAGGGGGCGCACGAAAGGGCTACACCTTC. The encoded protein is CASSASGTGGARKGYTF.

This clonotype was picked up many times. The chain uses TRBV30 and TRBJ2-7; no clear D gene. Trimming stripped 5 bases from V and 2 bases from J, with 10 bases between. This CDR3 has 12 residues. CDR1 is GTSNPN and CDR2 is SVGIG in the germline V gene (reference sequence). CDR3 loop: CAWGNSPYEQYF. CDR3 coding DNA: TGTGCCTGGGGAAATAGCCCCTACGAGCAGTACTTC. The whole variable domain, filled in from reference TRBV30 and TRBJ2-7, reads SQTIHQWPATLVQPVGSPLSLECTVEGTSNPNLYWYRQAAGRGLQLLFYSVGIGQISSEVPQNLSASRPQDRQFILSSKKLLLSDSGFYLCAWGNSPYEQYFGPGTRLTVT.

The table lists this clonotype with many counts. The chain combines TRBV29-1 with TRBJ2-2; D gene unclear. The CDR3 totals 11 residues. Germline assignment: CDR1 SQVTM and CDR2 ANQGSEA. Deletions cut 5 bases from V and 5 bases from J, with 6 bases between. CDR3: CSVSATGELFF. The CDR3 nucleotides are TGCAGCGTTTCGGCAACCGGGGAGCTGTTTTTT.

This clonotype occurred many times. The rearrangement joins TRBV2 to TRBJ1-5; D not resolved. Trimming stripped 3 bases from V and 0 bases from J, with 9 bases between. Germline CDR1 is SNHLY and CDR2 is FYNNEI. This CDR3 region has 15 residues. In nucleotides, the CDR3 is TGTGCCAGCAGTGATGGGCAAAATAGCAATCAGCCCCAGCATTTT. Translation: CASSDGQNSNQPQHF.

This clonotype was detected many times. The V call is TRBV11-2, the J call TRBJ1-1; the match to TRBD1 covers 8 bases. Per germline, CDR1 SGHAT and CDR2 FQNNGV. V was clipped by 0 bases and J by 8 bases; unmatched bases: 8. The CDR3 runs 15 residues. In nucleotides, the CDR3 is TGTGCCAGCAGCTTAGAGCGACGGGACAGGCCCGAAGCTTTCTTT. This encodes CASSLERRDRPEAFF.

This clonotype was seen repeatedly, ten times or more. A much larger clonotype is one base distant, so this may be a read error. The genes are TRBV12-3 or TRBV12-4 and TRBJ2-2; possible D gene TRBD2, 5 bases. The length of the CDR3 is 12 residues. Here the CDR3 reads CASSSPTGEPFF. The DNA for the CDR3 is TGTGCCAGCAGCTCTCCTACCGGGGAGCCGTTTTTT.

The chain joins TRBV6-1 to TRBJ2-7, with a weak D call TRBD1 (6 bases). Germline V gives CDR1 MNHNS, CDR2 SASEGT. V was pared by 2 bases and J by 5 bases, with 13 bases between. The CDR3 sequence is 14 residues long. CDR3 sequence: CASSERDTSDEQYF. The CDR3 DNA reads TGTGCCAGCAGTGAAAGGGACACTTCAGACGAGCAGTACTTC.

This clonotype has a count of ten or more. The chain is built from TRBV19 and TRBJ2-5; D is possibly TRBD2 (6 bases). Trimming took 9 bases from V and 3 from J, leaving 11 bases between them. The CDR3 loop spans 12 amino acids. The germline V gene has CDR1 LNHDA and CDR2 SQIVND (reference sequence). The DNA for the CDR3 is TGTGCCAGCTCCGGGAGAAAAGAGACCCAGTACTTC. Translation gives CASSGRKETQYF.

Ten or more counts support this clonotype. The chain uses TRBV12-3 or TRBV12-4 and TRBJ2-5; D is ambiguous. CDR3 size: 12 residues. V lost 3 bases and J 7 bases, leaving 9 bases between the germline ends. CDR3: CASSFSPGTQYF. CDR3 sequence (DNA): TGTGCCAGCAGTTTCTCCCCAGGGACCCAGTACTTC.

This rearrangement joins TRBV11-1 to TRBJ2-2; 10 nucleotides align to TRBD1. V was clipped by 7 bases and J by 7 bases; unmatched bases: 18. Germline assignment: CDR1 SGHAT and CDR2 FQDESV (reference sequence). The CDR3 length is 18 residues. The CDR3 here is CASTDPGQGILYGGELFF. CDR3 sequence (DNA): TGTGCCAGCACAGACCCGGGACAGGGGATCTTATATGGCGGGGAGCTGTTTTTT.

At least ten counts were recorded for this clonotype. This chain joins TRBV12-3 or TRBV12-4 and TRBJ2-5, with a possible D match to TRBD2 (6 bases). The CDR3 has 15 amino acids. Trimming cost V 7 bases and J 3 bases, with 18 bases left between them. This CDR3 reads CASTPGSGLKETQYF. CDR3 DNA sequence: TGTGCCAGCACCCCAGGGAGCGGGCTTAAAGAGACCCAGTACTTC.

This clonotype was recorded at least ten times. This CDR3 fails to terminate in the conserved phenylalanine or tryptophan, so it likely reflects a read error. The chain couples TRBV9 to TRBJ2-5; D might be TRBD2 (5 bases). This CDR3 region has 14 residues. Germline V CDR1 and CDR2: SGDLS, YYNGEE. V lost 3 bases to trimming and J lost 4 bases, with 13 bases between them. The CDR3 region is CASSAGSGGETQYL. CDR3 nucleotide sequence: TGTGCCAGCAGCGCCGGCAGCGGAGGAGAGACCCAGTACCTC.

This clonotype was seen at least ten times. This chain uses TRBV11-2 with TRBJ2-2; 12 nucleotides align to TRBD2. V lost 4 bases to trimming and J lost 7 bases; unmatched junction nucleotides: 7. The germline gives CDR1 SGHAT, CDR2 FQNNGV. The CDR3 runs 16 residues. The CDR3 sequence is CASSSRLAGVIGELFF. Here the CDR3 DNA reads TGTGCCAGCAGCTCTAGACTAGCGGGAGTAATCGGGGAGCTGTTTTTT.

This chain links TRBV6-2 or TRBV6-3 with TRBJ2-6; a weak D match, TRBD2 (5 bases). Germline V gene lookup returns CDR1 MNHEY and CDR2 SVGEGT. Trimming removed 7 bases at V and 4 bases at J, with 14 bases between. The CDR3 is 15 amino acids. As DNA, the CDR3 is TGTGCCAGCACCTACGGGGTGGCCGGGGCCAACGTCCTGACTTTC. Amino acids: CASTYGVAGANVLTF.

The V call is TRBV11-2, the J call TRBJ2-7; the D call may be TRBD1 or TRBD2 (5 bases each). The CDR3 consists of 17 residues. Trimming pared 1 base from V and 3 bases from J, leaving 19 bases between. CDR1 SGHAT and CDR2 FQNNGV come from the germline V gene. In DNA, the CDR3 is TGTGCCAGCAGCTTAGGCACTAGTGGGGGAGCGATCTACGAGCAGTACTTC. It translates to CASSLGTSGGAIYEQYF.

This clonotype was observed a handful of times. V is TRBV2 and J is TRBJ1-2; TRBD1 matches 7 bases. Trimming cost V 6 bases and J 0 bases; bases outside gene matches: 7. Germline V gene sequence: CDR1 SNHLY, CDR2 FYNNEI. This CDR3 has 15 amino acids. This CDR3 reads CASRPRTGTNYGYTF. The CDR3 DNA follows: TGTGCCAGCAGACCCAGGACAGGCACTAACTATGGCTACACCTTC.

This clonotype was seen ten or more times. The gene calls are TRBV2 and TRBJ2-5, with D possibly matching TRBD2 (6 bases). The V gene lost 8 bases and the J gene lost 1 base, with 17 bases spanning the gap. There are 15 residues in the CDR3. Germline V gives CDR1 SNHLY, CDR2 FYNNEI. The CDR3 DNA follows: TGTGCCAGCCGATCACCCGGGAGAGGCCAAGAGACCCAGTACTTC. It yields the protein CASRSPGRGQETQYF.

V gene TRBV12-3 or TRBV12-4 combines with J gene TRBJ2-7; 10 nucleotides agree with TRBD2. J gave up 3 bases and V 5 bases, and 7 bases lay outside the gene matches. This CDR3 has 15 residues. The CDR3 DNA follows: TGTGCCAGCAGTCGACAAGGACTAGCGGACTACGAGCAGTACTTC. Its protein product is CASSRQGLADYEQYF.

This clonotype was counted at least ten times. The chain recombines TRBV6-2 or TRBV6-3 with TRBJ2-6; D is perhaps TRBD1 (6 bases). CDR1 is MNHEY, CDR2 SVGEGT, per germline. V was clipped by 6 bases and J by 2 bases, with 14 bases between them. The CDR3 length is 16 residues. The CDR3 nucleotides read TGTGCCAGCAGCCAACAGGGACCCCCTGGGGCCAACGTCCTGACTTTC. Protein product: CASSQQGPPGANVLTF.

This clonotype was picked up many times. One junction end disagrees with the germline gene, perhaps due to a read error. The chain joins TRBV27 to TRBJ2-2; 9 bases are shared with TRBD2. The germline gives CDR1 MNHEY, CDR2 SMNVEV (reference sequence). This CDR3 region has 19 residues. CDR3 loop: CASSLRPTSGRFWTGELFF. Written as DNA, the CDR3 is TGTGCCAGCAGTTTAAGGCCGACGAGCGGGAGGTTTTGGACCGGAGAGCTGTTTTTT.

The V call is TRBV20-1, the J call TRBJ2-2; the match to TRBD2 covers 7 bases. Germline V gene sequence: CDR1 DFQATT, CDR2 SNEGSKA (reference sequence). The CDR3 runs to 14 residues. After removal of 2 bases from V and 1 base from J, the junction contained 1 base not matched to a gene. The CDR3 region is CSARSSGNTGELFF. The CDR3 coding sequence is TGCAGTGCTAGATCTAGCGGGAACACCGGGGAGCTGTTTTTT.

The chain combines TRBV28 with TRBJ1-1, with a weak D call TRBD1 (5 bases). Germline assignment: CDR1 MDHEN and CDR2 SYDVKM. V was clipped by 7 bases and J by 6 bases, with 15 bases between them. This CDR3 has 13 amino acids. CDR3 protein: CASTRDGTAEAFF. Written as DNA, the CDR3 is TGTGCCAGCACCCGGGACGGAACCGCTGAAGCTTTCTTT.

This clonotype was seen ten or more times. This chain links TRBV13 with TRBJ1-5; D unresolved. The CDR3 has 15 amino acids. Trimming left V 2 bases short and J 2 bases short, with 10 bases between. The germline CDR1 and CDR2 sequences are PRHDT and FYEKMQ (reference sequence). CDR3 in amino acids: CASSLQVLGNQPQHF. The CDR3 coding sequence is TGTGCCAGCAGCTTACAGGTTCTCGGCAATCAGCCCCAGCATTTT.

This clonotype was picked up many times. The genes are TRBV29-1 and TRBJ2-6, with D maybe TRBD1 (6 bases). Per germline, CDR1 SQVTM and CDR2 ANQGSEA. V was clipped by 6 bases and J by 2 bases, with 23 bases between them. The CDR3 is 18 residues long. For the CDR3, the DNA is TGCAGCGTGCTCGGGGACACTTTATTATCTGCTGGGGCCAACGTCCTGACTTTC. Its protein is CSVLGDTLLSAGANVLTF.

This clonotype was seen more than once but under ten times. The chain uses TRBV2 and TRBJ2-7; D not resolved. Germline V gene data show CDR1 as SNHLY and CDR2 as FYNNEI. The CDR3 totals 13 residues. V lost 2 bases and J 3 bases, leaving 8 bases between the germline ends. The CDR3 DNA reads TGTGCCAGCAGTGAACGAGACCTCTACGAGCAGTACTTC. It encodes CASSERDLYEQYF.

This clonotype appeared many times. The J gene is TRBJ1-5, the V gene TRBV19; D unclear. Germline values: CDR1 LNHDA, CDR2 SQIVND (reference sequence). The CDR3 length is 14 residues. V lost 7 bases to trimming and J lost 5 bases, with 15 bases between them. The CDR3 bases are TGTGCCAGTAACAAGGGCCGGGGATATCAGCCCCAGCATTTT. This gives the protein CASNKGRGYQPQHF.

The genes are TRBV6-5 and TRBJ1-1; 9 bases are a match to TRBD1. Per germline, CDR1 MNHEY and CDR2 SVGAGI. V dropped 4 bases and J dropped 4; count of bases not matched to a gene: 10. The CDR3 extends over 16 amino acids. The CDR3: CASSFWTGAGGTEAFF. DNA of the CDR3: TGTGCCAGCAGTTTCTGGACAGGGGCCGGGGGCACTGAAGCTTTCTTT.

This clonotype occurred a few times. The chain has TRBV12-3 or TRBV12-4 and TRBJ2-7; 8 nucleotides line up with TRBD1. The CDR3 runs to 13 residues. J was trimmed by 7 bases and V by 4 bases; bases with no gene match: 6. The CDR3 protein is CASSSDRVWEQYF. The CDR3, as DNA: TGTGCCAGCAGTTCGGACAGGGTGTGGGAGCAGTACTTC.